This TCR beta chain was captured in a study of healthy donors' naive CD4 and CD8 T cells. Findings and caveats of the study: Positive CDR3 charge linked to CD4+ cells, negative to CD8+ cells.

Trimming removed 7 bases from V and 5 bases from J, with 11 bases in between. The germline gives CDR1 LNHDA, CDR2 SQIVND (reference sequence). The CDR3 totals 12 residues. Each TCR library used 450 to 600 ng of total RNA and a linear amplification protocol. TCRdb itself ran the reads through MiXCR, one entry per CDR3 protein. The data contain 150,000 to 200,000 distinct CDR3 sequences, around three quarters of them singletons. As regards this clonotype: As yet, its antigen is unknown.

The chain carries TRBV19 and TRBJ1-1, with D possibly TRBD1 on 5 matching bases. Input material: naive CD4+ and CD8+ T cells sorted from blood, pooled from several donors. This sequence was found in a pool of human donors in good health; the sample pools cells from several healthy donors. CDR3 region: CASTMGGTEAFF. CDR3 coding DNA: TGTGCCAGTACCATGGGGGGTACTGAAGCTTTCTTT.